This entry lists 25 T cell receptor beta chains sequenced from one sample in a study of neoadjuvant nivolumab and ipilimumab in lung cancer. Produced via immunoSEQ multiplex PCR; TCRdb's table is partial and in-frame only. Of about 18,000 clones in the sample, about 87% were seen once. The sequencing here drew on peripheral blood, taken before neoadjuvant nivolumab, alone or with ipilimumab. These receptors were collected from an adult with non-small cell lung cancer.

The V and J genes are TRBV5-4 and TRBJ2-2; the match to TRBD2 covers 8 bases. The V segment lost 0 bases and the J segment 4 bases; nucleotides outside the gene matches: 5. There are 16 residues in the CDR3. From germline, CDR1 is SGHNT and CDR2 YYREEE (reference sequence). The CDR3 protein is CASSLGGLVFTGELFF. The CDR3 DNA sequence: TGTGCCAGCAGCTTGGGGGGACTAGTCTTCACCGGGGAGCTGTTTTTT.

The chain joins TRBV6-5 to TRBJ1-5; D may be TRBD1 (5 bases). The CDR3 spans 13 residues. Germline V gives CDR1 MNHEY, CDR2 SVGAGI. The ends were cut back, 6 bases at V and 3 bases at J, with 9 bases in the middle. CDR3 nucleotide sequence: TGTGCCAGCAGGCAGGGAGTCAATCAGCCCCAGCATTTT. Amino acids: CASRQGVNQPQHF.

The chain recombines TRBV30 with TRBJ1-5; perhaps TRBD1 as D (6 bases). Trimming took off 0 bases at V and 7 bases at J, with 19 bases between the two ends. Germline loops: CDR1 GTSNPN, CDR2 SVGIG (reference sequence). The CDR3 is 16 amino acids. The chain's CDR3 is CAWSVTRATGGQPQHF. CDR3 in DNA: TGTGCCTGGAGTGTAACAAGGGCAACCGGGGGCCAGCCCCAGCATTTT.

J is TRBJ2-1 and V is TRBV11-2; TRBD1 aligns across 7 bases. In germline, CDR1 is SGHAT, CDR2 FQNNGV. The J segment lost 5 bases and the V segment lost 2 bases, leaving 9 bases of the junction unmatched. The length of the CDR3 is 16 residues. CDR3 sequence: CASSLLHDRENNEQFF. As DNA, the CDR3 is TGTGCCAGCAGCTTACTACATGACAGGGAGAACAATGAGCAGTTCTTC.

This sequence joins TRBV5-5 and TRBJ2-5, with TRBD1 matching 10 bases. After removal of 4 bases from V and 7 bases from J, the junction contained 13 bases not matched to a gene. This CDR3 is 16 amino acids long. From germline, CDR1 is SGHKS and CDR2 YYEKEE (reference sequence). CDR3 sequence: CASSNRDRGFSRTQYF. The CDR3 DNA reads as TGTGCCAGCAGCAACCGGGACAGGGGCTTCTCGCGGACCCAGTACTTC.

This rearrangement joins TRBV11-2 to TRBJ2-3; D gene ambiguous. The CDR3 has 14 amino acids. The V end lost 0 bases, the J end lost 2 bases, and 6 bases lay between the germline ends. Germline assignment: CDR1 SGHAT and CDR2 FQNNGV. CDR3 coding DNA: TGTGCCAGCAGCTTAGATGGCGCCACAGATACGCAGTATTTT. Translation gives CASSLDGATDTQYF.

The chain employs TRBV2 and TRBJ2-5; D gene uncertain. Germline V gives CDR1 SNHLY, CDR2 FYNNEI. The germline V and J ends were trimmed by 7 bases and 5 bases, with 20 bases remaining between them. The CDR3 is 15 residues long. CDR3 bases: TGTGCCAGCATGAGTCTGTCAGCTGGGGTGGAGACCCAGTACTTC. Protein sequence: CASMSLSAGVETQYF.

This clone was observed a single time. The chain has TRBV25-1 and TRBJ2-5, with 10 nucleotides matching TRBD1. V gave up 1 base and J gave up 3 bases; unmatched junction bases: 5. The CDR3 contains 16 residues. Germline V lookup: CDR1 MGHDK, CDR2 SYGVNS. The DNA of the CDR3 is TGTGCCAGCAGTGAATGGGGGACAGGGGCCGAAGAGACCCAGTACTTC. Its translation: CASSEWGTGAEETQYF.

V gene TRBV11-3 combines with J gene TRBJ2-5; 12 bases align to TRBD2. Unmatched junction bases numbered 8, after V lost 4 bases and J lost 2 bases. Germline assignment: CDR1 SGHNT and CDR2 YENEEA. The CDR3 has 17 amino acids. The CDR3: CASSSGEGLAGQETQYF. The CDR3 coding sequence is TGTGCCAGCAGCTCCGGTGAAGGACTAGCGGGACAAGAGACCCAGTACTTC.

V and J are TRBV11-3 and TRBJ2-3; 9 bases are shared with TRBD1. The ends lost 5 bases at V and 0 bases at J; junction bases unmatched: 3. The CDR3 spans 15 residues. Germline V lookup: CDR1 SGHNT, CDR2 YENEEA. The CDR3 DNA sequence: TGTGCCAGCAGCAACGGACAGGGGAGCACAGATACGCAGTATTTT. This translates into CASSNGQGSTDTQYF.

The V and J genes are TRBV6-5 and TRBJ1-3; D remains unclear. The CDR3 runs 15 residues. CDR1 is MNHEY and CDR2 is SVGAGI in the germline V gene. Trimming took 10 bases from V and 0 from J, leaving 16 bases between them. CDR3 sequence reads: CATKGGSFSGNTIYF. The CDR3, as DNA: TGTGCCACCAAAGGAGGCAGCTTCTCTGGAAACACCATATATTTT.

The chain recombines TRBV5-4 with TRBJ2-5; 7 nucleotides line up with TRBD2. Looked up from germline, CDR1 is SGHNT and CDR2 is YYREEE (reference sequence). The CDR3 is 12 residues long. After removal of 4 bases from V and 3 bases from J, the junction contained 0 bases not matched to a gene. CDR3 DNA: TGTGCCAGCAGCGGGGGGGAAGAGACCCAGTACTTC. It is translated as CASSGGEETQYF.

The CDR3 nucleotides are TGTGCCAGCAGCTTGCGGGAGCAGGGGGAGCTGTTTTTT. Its translation is CASSLREQGELFF. The chain combines TRBV5-5 with TRBJ2-2, with D perhaps TRBD2 (6 bases). The CDR3 covers 13 residues. Trimming took off 1 base at V and 8 bases at J, with 9 bases between the two ends. The germline V gene has CDR1 SGHKS and CDR2 YYEKEE (reference sequence).

This sequence joins TRBV29-1 and TRBJ1-4; weak D call: TRBD1 (6 bases). The CDR3 has 13 residues. V lost 2 bases to trimming and J lost 7 bases, with 11 bases between them. Per the germline V gene, CDR1 is SQVTM and CDR2 is ANQGSEA. CDR3 sequence (DNA): TGCAGCGTTGAATCGGGGGCCTCTGAAAAACTGTTTTTT. This translates into CSVESGASEKLFF. Full variable domain (rest looked up from reference TRBV29-1 and TRBJ1-4): SAVISQKPSRDICQRGTSLTIQCQVDSQVTMMFWYRQQPGQSLTLIATANQGSEATYESGFVIDKFPISRPNLTFSTLTVSNMSPEDSSIYLCSVESGASEKLFFGSGTQLSVL.

The rearrangement uses TRBV30 and TRBJ1-1; no clear D. The CDR3 is made up of 13 amino acids. Trimming left V 3 bases short and J 0 bases short, with 8 bases between. Per germline, CDR1 GTSNPN and CDR2 SVGIG (reference sequence). In DNA form, the CDR3 reads TGTGCCTGGAGGGTTCGATTGAACACTGAAGCTTTCTTT. Translated, it gives CAWRVRLNTEAFF.

This clone showed up just a few times. V gene TRBV2 combines with J gene TRBJ1-2; perhaps TRBD1 as D (6 bases). Germline assignment: CDR1 SNHLY and CDR2 FYNNEI. The V end was cut by 4 bases, the J end by 8 bases, with 17 bases between. The CDR3 length is 14 residues. This CDR3 is CASSVVGGLAGYTF. CDR3 sequence (DNA): TGTGCCAGCAGTGTGGTGGGGGGGCTAGCGGGCTACACCTTC.

This clone was observed once. V gene TRBV5-4 combines with J gene TRBJ2-1; a possible D gene is TRBD2 (5 bases). Trimming shortened V by 6 bases and J by 0 bases, and 13 bases separated the two germline ends. The CDR3 extends over 15 amino acids. CDR1 is SGHNT, CDR2 YYREEE, per germline (reference sequence). CDR3 sequence: CASNVRAGSYNEQFF. The CDR3, as DNA: TGTGCCAGCAACGTGCGGGCAGGCTCCTACAATGAGCAGTTCTTC.

The chain is built from TRBV25-1 and TRBJ2-5, with D perhaps being TRBD1 or TRBD2 (6 bases each). Germline-derived CDR1 and CDR2 are MGHDK and SYGVNS. The CDR3 runs 14 residues. Trimming took 1 base from V and 1 from J, leaving 7 bases between them. The CDR3 coding sequence is TGTGCCAGCAGTGAATGGGGGGCCCAAGAGACCCAGTACTTC. Amino acids: CASSEWGAQETQYF.

The chain recombines TRBV5-1 with TRBJ2-3; tentatively, D is TRBD2 (6 bases). Germline assignment: CDR1 SGHRS and CDR2 YFSETQ. V dropped 4 bases and J dropped 0 bases, with 15 bases sitting between them. The CDR3 is 16 amino acids. The CDR3 is CASSLGLGGSTDTQYF. The CDR3 DNA reads TGCGCCAGCAGCCTGGGATTAGGAGGGAGCACAGATACGCAGTATTTT.

The V and J genes are TRBV5-4 and TRBJ2-5, with a possible D match to TRBD1 (6 bases). CDR1 is SGHNT and CDR2 is YYREEE in the germline V gene (reference sequence). The CDR3 has 15 amino acids. Trimming took 1 base from V and 1 from J, leaving 11 bases between them. For the CDR3, the DNA is TGTGCCAGCAGCTTGACAGGGAAGCCCCAAGAGACCCAGTACTTC. This translates into CASSLTGKPQETQYF.

The chain employs TRBV7-2 and TRBJ1-4; D gene ambiguous. This CDR3 region has 16 residues. Deletions cut 0 bases from V and 5 bases from J, with 13 bases between. CDR1 SGHTA and CDR2 FQGNSA come from the germline V gene. CDR3 coding DNA: TGTGCCAGCAGCTTAGCGTCTGTCTTACAAAATGAAAAACTGTTTTTT. Translated: CASSLASVLQNEKLFF.

V and J are TRBV7-2 and TRBJ2-5; a weak D match, TRBD2 (5 bases). V was trimmed by 5 bases and J by 8 bases, leaving 21 bases between them. Germline V gene data show CDR1 as SGHTA and CDR2 as FQGNSA. This CDR3 spans 15 amino acids. In nucleotides, the CDR3 is TGTGCCAGCAGCCGAGAACCGGACGGGGTCAGCACCCAGTACTTC. Its protein product is CASSREPDGVSTQYF.

The chain recombines TRBV7-2 with TRBJ1-2; 7 positions match TRBD1. From germline, CDR1 is SGHTA and CDR2 FQGNSA. Germline trimming cut 5 bases from V and 4 bases from J; bases unmatched to any gene: 13. This CDR3 has 16 residues. CDR3 bases: TGTGCCAGCAGCACTCAGACAGGGACGACCCTCTATGGCTACACCTTC. This gives the protein CASSTQTGTTLYGYTF.

In DNA, the CDR3 is TGTGCCAGCAGCCCAGGGGTTACTGAAGCTTTCTTT. Protein sequence: CASSPGVTEAFF. The chain employs TRBV7-9 and TRBJ1-1, with D possibly being TRBD1 (6 bases). Germline V lookup: CDR1 SEHNR, CDR2 FQNEAQ (reference sequence). This CDR3 comprises 12 residues. Trimming took off 5 bases at V and 5 bases at J, with 9 bases between the two ends.

The chain uses TRBV7-2 and TRBJ1-1; the match to TRBD1 covers 9 bases. Germline V gene data show CDR1 as SGHTA and CDR2 as FQGNSA. Losses at the gene ends were 5 bases for V and 10 bases for J; bases not matched to a gene: 8. The CDR3 runs to 13 residues. CDR3 loop: CASSLRQGDVAFF. The CDR3 DNA reads TGTGCCAGCAGCCTAAGACAGGGGGATGTAGCTTTCTTT.